This TCR beta chain was sequenced for a study of blood T cell repertoires in COVID-19. As for the study in general: Samples came from the United States, Italy and Spain, spanning acute and convalescent COVID-19. The cDNA or gDNA used as material had been derived from T cells, B-cell-depleted T cells, or PBMCs.

This clone was observed a single time. One Seattle source followed patients from active infection through their disease course. Sequenced by immunoSEQ multiplex PCR; TCRdb stores in-frame clones only, minus some. The repertoire includes approximately 160,000 clones, just over 90% of them detected once, and under 2% sits in the top ten. Sequences were obtained from peripheral blood. This sequence originates from a woman between 55 and 75 years old with COVID-19, enrolled during active disease.

The CDR3 sequence is CASSPQGAFTEAFF. The DNA of the CDR3 is TGTGCCAGCAGTCCACAGGGGGCATTTACTGAAGCTTTCTTT. V is TRBV6-2 or TRBV6-3 and J is TRBJ1-1, with 9 bases matching TRBD1. This CDR3 has 14 residues. The junction had 6 bases not matched to a gene; V was cut back by 5 bases and J by 5 bases. In germline, CDR1 is MNHEY, CDR2 SVGEGT.